The rows below give T cell receptor beta chains drawn from one sample of a study of T cell changes during pregnancy in multiple sclerosis. Generated by immunoSEQ multiplex PCR, the TCRdb table keeps only in-frame clones and is missing some. The profile shows 40,000 or so clones, about 92% of them singletons. Specimen: CD8+ T cells from peripheral blood mononuclear cells, collected in the third trimester of pregnancy. The receptors were gathered from a female donor with multiple sclerosis, enrolled in a pregnancy study. CDR3s include the opening cysteine and the closing phenylalanine or tryptophan. A D gene is named only where the DNA matches it firmly. The size entry is marked missing in some rows and otherwise reads once, few, many or a size class.

size	D	V	J	CDR3	DNA
once	TRBD2	TRBV27	TRBJ2-1	CASSLTSGRPLPYNEQFF	TGTGCCAGCAGTTTAACTAGCGGGAGGCCCCTGCCCTACAATGAGCAGTTCTTC
.	.	TRBV7-2	TRBJ2-3	CASRARGEGDTQYF	TGTGCCAGCAGGGCAAGGGGGGAGGGAGATACGCAGTATTTT
.	TRBD2	TRBV19	TRBJ2-7	CASSQTSGSYEQYF	TGTGCCAGTAGTCAGACTAGCGGGAGCTACGAGCAGTACTTC
once	.	TRBV6-4	TRBJ2-2	CASSEDSTGELFF	TGTGCCAGCAGTGAAGACAGTACCGGGGAGCTGTTTTTT
.	.	TRBV7-9	TRBJ2-7	CASNSGNYYEQYF	TGTGCCAGCAATTCCGGGAACTACTACGAGCAGTACTTC
once	.	TRBV2	TRBJ2-1	CATRSGYEQFF	TGTGCCACCAGGTCGGGGTATGAGCAGTTCTTC
.	.	TRBV19	TRBJ1-5	CASMSDRPNQPQHF	TGTGCCAGTATGTCCGACAGGCCCAATCAGCCCCAGCATTTT
.	.	TRBV7-9	TRBJ1-1	CASSLESAEAFF	TGTGCCAGCAGCTTGGAGTCCGCTGAAGCTTTCTTT
.	TRBD2	TRBV27	TRBJ2-5	CASSQLAGEETQYF	TGTGCCAGCAGCCAACTAGCGGGAGAAGAGACCCAGTACTTC
.	.	TRBV4-2	TRBJ1-1	CASSETDDMNTEAFF	TGTGCCAGCAGCGAGACAGATGACATGAACACTGAAGCTTTCTTT
.	TRBD1	TRBV18	TRBJ2-7	CASSPGTGGYEQYF	TGTGCCAGCTCACCCGGGACAGGTGGCTACGAGCAGTACTTC
.	TRBD2	TRBV19	TRBJ2-1	CASSTSGEEQFF	TGTGCCAGTAGTACCAGCGGGGAAGAGCAGTTCTTC
.	.	TRBV9	TRBJ2-1	CASTSGGETYNEQFF	TGTGCCAGCACCAGTGGAGGGGAAACCTACAATGAGCAGTTCTTC
.	TRBD1	TRBV27	TRBJ1-5	CASRTGGGNQPQHF	TGTGCCAGCAGGACAGGGGGCGGCAATCAGCCCCAGCATTTT
.	TRBD2	TRBV7-9	TRBJ2-3	CASSPLSGLAVTDTQYF	TGTGCCAGCAGCCCACTATCGGGACTAGCGGTCACAGATACGCAGTATTTT
.	TRBD1	TRBV6-5	TRBJ1-4	CASSEDRDEKLFF	TGTGCCAGCAGCGAGGACAGGGATGAAAAACTGTTTTTT
.	.	TRBV7-8	TRBJ1-4	CASSSPAQGDEKLFF	TGTGCCAGCAGCTCACCCGCCCAGGGTGATGAAAAACTGTTTTTT
.	.	TRBV29-1	TRBJ1-1	CSAAQGSEAFF	TGCAGCGCAGCACAGGGCTCTGAAGCTTTCTTT
.	TRBD1	TRBV15	TRBJ1-5	CATSSSGTGALYSNQPQHF	TGTGCCACCAGCAGCTCCGGGACAGGGGCGCTCTATAGCAATCAGCCCCAGCATTTT
.	TRBD1	TRBV27	TRBJ2-7	CASSRTGGYYEQYF	TGTGCCAGCAGCCGGACAGGGGGGTATTACGAGCAGTACTTC
.	.	TRBV27	TRBJ1-2	CASSLGGGYGYTF	TGTGCCAGCAGTTTAGGGGGGGGCTATGGCTACACCTTC
.	.	TRBV7-9	TRBJ2-1	CASSPKTAPDSEQFF	TGTGCCAGCAGCCCGAAGACAGCGCCTGATTCTGAGCAGTTCTTC